Listed below are T cell receptor beta chains from one sample, sequenced in a study of blood T cell repertoires in COVID-19. Libraries were prepared by immunoSEQ multiplex PCR; TCRdb keeps only in-frame clonotypes and omits some of them. Of hundreds of thousands of clones in the sample, around 85% were seen once. Sequencing used peripheral blood. The receptors were sampled from a middle-aged woman with active or convalescent COVID-19. CDR3s include the opening cysteine and the closing phenylalanine or tryptophan. The D gene is left open where the match is weak. Clone size is shown for a subset of rows, as once, few, many or a class of expanded clone.

clone_size j_call v_call d_call cdr3_nt cdr3_aa
NA TRBJ1-2 TRBV27 NA TGTGCCAGCAGGACAGCTAACTATGGCTACACCTTC CASRTANYGYTF
few TRBJ2-2 TRBV25-1 TRBD2 TGTGCCAGTTCAGCGGGGGGGTACACCGGGGAGCTGTTTTTT CASSAGGYTGELFF
NA TRBJ2-5 TRBV7-6 TRBD2 TGTGCCAGCAGGAACCCGGGGGGGACCCAGTACTTC CASRNPGGTQYF
NA TRBJ2-7 TRBV27 TRBD2 TGTGCCAGCAGTCCAAGGACTAGCGGGGAGGAGCAGTACTTC CASSPRTSGEEQYF
NA TRBJ1-1 TRBV19 NA TGTGCCAGTAGTATAGTAGGGGCGCCTACTGAAGCTTTCTTT CASSIVGAPTEAFF
NA TRBJ1-5 TRBV29-1 NA TGCAGCGTTGGGGGAGATCAGCCCCAGCATTTT CSVGGDQPQHF
NA TRBJ2-3 TRBV29-1 NA TGCAGCGTTGAAGGGGGACTGGTAGATACGCAGTATTTT CSVEGGLVDTQYF
many TRBJ1-5 TRBV2 NA TGTGCCAGCAGTTCCGGGACAAGCGGCAATCAGCCCCAGCATTTT CASSSGTSGNQPQHF
few TRBJ2-2 TRBV5-4 TRBD2 TGTGCCAGCAGCACCGGGACTAGCGGAACCACCGGGGAGCTGTTTTTT CASSTGTSGTTGELFF
NA TRBJ1-3 TRBV18 NA TGTGCCAGCTCACCTAAGGGAGGGTCTGGAAACACCATATATTTT CASSPKGGSGNTIYF
NA TRBJ1-1 TRBV5-4 NA TGTGCCAGCAGCTCGGACACTGTTAACACTGAAGCTTTCTTT CASSSDTVNTEAFF
NA TRBJ2-1 TRBV2 TRBD2 TGTGCCAGCAGCAGGACTAGCGGGGGGCTTGAGCAGTTCTTC CASSRTSGGLEQFF
few TRBJ1-3 TRBV3-1/TRBV3-2 NA TGTGCCAGCAGCCCCAGGGTAGCCTCTGGAAACACCATATATTTT CASSPRVASGNTIYF
NA TRBJ1-4 TRBV19 NA TGTGCCAGTAGTATACAGGCCTCAACTAATGAAAAACTGTTTTTT CASSIQASTNEKLFF
NA TRBJ1-3 TRBV28 NA TGTGCCAGCACCCTCCCAGGGGCTGGAAACACCATATATTTT CASTLPGAGNTIYF
many TRBJ1-6 TRBV11-2 NA TGTGCCAGCAGCTTAGCAGGCGGGAGTTCACCCCTCCACTTT CASSLAGGSSPLHF